The rows below give T cell receptor beta chains drawn from one sample of a study of cytomegalovirus exposure and HLA in healthy donors. The table came from immunoSEQ multiplex PCR; TCRdb's copy has only in-frame clones and leaves some out. Seen here are approximately 73,000 clones, 55% to 75% observed once, and the top ten hold 5% to 6%. The sequenced sample consisted of PBMCs. The receptors stem from a man aged 25-40 years in good health and CMV-seropositive. Both conserved end residues are part of each CDR3. Fields, in order: V gene, J gene, D gene, clone size, CDR3 DNA, CDR3 protein. A D gene is named only where the DNA matches it firmly. Not every row has a clone size; where given, it reads once, few, many or a size class.

>TRBV5-1|TRBJ1-6|TRBD1|-
TGCGCCAGCAGCGCCGACAGGGAGGTTTCACCCCTCCACTTT
CASSADREVSPLHF
>TRBV28|TRBJ2-7|TRBD2|few
TGTTCTTCCTTAGAGCCTAGCGGGAGTTTCTACGAGCAGTACTTC
CSSLEPSGSFYEQYF
>TRBV4-1|TRBJ1-5|-|-
TGCGCCAGCAGCCAAGATAGCGGGGGGGGTAGCAATCAGCCCCAGCATTTT
CASSQDSGGGSNQPQHF
>TRBV11-3|TRBJ2-5|TRBD1|-
TGTGCCAGCAGCAACAAACCCGGGACAGGGGGCCGCGAGACCCAGTACTTC
CASSNKPGTGGRETQYF
>TRBV2|TRBJ1-1|-|-
TGTGCCAGCAGTGGACAACGGGGGACTGAAGCTTTCTTT
CASSGQRGTEAFF
>TRBV28|TRBJ2-7|-|few
TGTGCCAGCAGTTCCGGACAGTCCAGTCGCCTACGGCAGTACTTC
CASSSGQSSRLRQYF
>TRBV11-2|TRBJ1-1|-|few
TGTGCCAGCAGCCTAAAGGCGGGGGGGGTTATGGCGGCCACTGAAGCTTTCTTT
CASSLKAGGVMAATEAFF
>TRBV6-4|TRBJ2-3|TRBD2|-
TGTGCCAGCGGTCGAGCGGGAGGTTCGCAAGATACGCAGTATTTT
CASGRAGGSQDTQYF
>TRBV28|TRBJ1-2|TRBD1|-
TGTGCCAGCAGTCCCTACCGACAGGGAGGCTATGGCTACACCTTC
CASSPYRQGGYGYTF
>TRBV6-1|TRBJ1-5|TRBD1|-
TGTGCCAGCAGTGAAATTCCAGAAGACAGGGTAGGTCAGCCCCAGCATTTT
CASSEIPEDRVGQPQHF
>TRBV15|TRBJ2-2|-|-
TGTGCCACCTCGGGGACAACCGGGGAGCTGTTTTTT
CATSGTTGELFF
>TRBV4-3|TRBJ2-1|TRBD2|-
TGCGCCAGCAGCCAAGAGAGCGGGAGGGGAAATGAGCAGTTCTTC
CASSQESGRGNEQFF
>TRBV6-1|TRBJ2-5|-|-
TGTGCCAGCAGGGAAACAGGGTTCGTCGCGACCCAGTACTTC
CASRETGFVATQYF
>TRBV10-1|TRBJ2-1|TRBD2|-
TGCGCCAGCAGCCAACTAGCGGGAGCTCCCAATGAGCAGTTCTTC
CASSQLAGAPNEQFF
>TRBV29-1|TRBJ2-2|-|-
TGCAGCGTCGACACAGTAACCGGGGAGCTGTTTTTT
CSVDTVTGELFF
>TRBV5-1|TRBJ1-2|-|-
TGCGCCAGCAGCTTGGACGTACAGGGAATCTATGGCTACACCTTC
CASSLDVQGIYGYTF
>TRBV7-2|TRBJ1-5|-|-
TGTGCCAGCAGCTTATGGGCGGGTCAGCCCCAGCATTTT
CASSLWAGQPQHF
>TRBV7-9|TRBJ2-7|TRBD1|-
TGTGCCAGCTCCGGGACAGGACCCTACGAGCAGTACTTC
CASSGTGPYEQYF
>TRBV7-9|TRBJ2-5|-|-
TGTGCCAGCAGCTTAAGTGGGAGACAAGAGACCCAGTACTTC
CASSLSGRQETQYF
>TRBV7-9|TRBJ2-4|TRBD1|-
TGTGCCAGCAGCTTAAGGGAAACAGGGGTAGCCAAAAACATTCAGTACTTC
CASSLRETGVAKNIQYF
>TRBV5-1|TRBJ2-1|-|few
TGCGCCAGCAGCTTGGATGGGGGGAGCTCCTACAATGAGCAGTTCTTC
CASSLDGGSSYNEQFF
>TRBV6-1|TRBJ2-2|-|-
TGTGCCAGCAGTGAATTCGTTTCCGTCGGGGAGCTGTTTTTT
CASSEFVSVGELFF
>TRBV5-1|TRBJ1-1|-|-
TGCGCCAGCAGCTTGGGTGCAGGGGAAGCTTTCTTT
CASSLGAGEAFF
>TRBV21-1|TRBJ1-1|-|-
TGTGCCAGCAGCAGTCAGGCGGGGGAAATAAGGGCTTTCTTT
CASSSQAGEIRAFF
>TRBV11-2|TRBJ2-7|TRBD2|few
TGTGCCAGCAGCGAAGGGCGGGGGACCTACGAGCAGTACTTC
CASSEGRGTYEQYF
>TRBV5-1|TRBJ1-1|-|-
TGCGCCAGCAGCTTGAGTCCAAGGCCGGGTGACACTGAAGCTTTCTTT
CASSLSPRPGDTEAFF
>TRBV9|TRBJ2-7|TRBD1|-
TGTGCCAGCAGCGAGGGGGACAGGGCATACGAGCAGTACTTC
CASSEGDRAYEQYF
>TRBV5-6|TRBJ2-3|TRBD2|-
TGTGCCAGCAGCGCCTTGGGGCGGGGGGACGTAGATACGCAGTATTTT
CASSALGRGDVDTQYF
>TRBV5-1|TRBJ2-5|-|-
TGCGCCAGCAGCTTGGGGGGGCTAGCGGCTCAAGAGACCCAGTACTTC
CASSLGGLAAQETQYF
>TRBV9|TRBJ1-6|TRBD1|-
TGTGCCAGCAACCCAGGGGGCCGACTTGAACCCCTCCACTTT
CASNPGGRLEPLHF
>TRBV28|TRBJ2-7|-|-
TGTGCCAGCAGTCCCTATGCCGGGGAGCCCTACGAGCAGTACTTC
CASSPYAGEPYEQYF
>TRBV2|TRBJ1-2|TRBD1|-
TGTGCCAGCAGTGGGCAGGGGGCTGGCTATGGCTACACCTTC
CASSGQGAGYGYTF
>TRBV30|TRBJ2-1|TRBD1|-
TGTGCCTATACGGACAGGTCCCTGAGTGAGCAGTTCTTC
CAYTDRSLSEQFF
>TRBV11-1|TRBJ2-5|TRBD2|-
TGTGCCAGCAGCGACGGACTAGCGGGGTATCAAGAAACCCAGTACTTC
CASSDGLAGYQETQYF
>TRBV5-4|TRBJ2-1|TRBD1|-
TGTGCCAGCAGCTTGGGACAGGGTGCCTACAATGAGCAGTTCTTC
CASSLGQGAYNEQFF
>TRBV6-1|TRBJ2-5|-|-
TGTGCCAGCAGTGGACAAAACCAAGAGACCCAGTACTTC
CASSGQNQETQYF
>TRBV6-1|TRBJ1-3|-|once
TGTGCCAGCAGTTCGGGTTTCGGAAACACCATATATTTT
CASSSGFGNTIYF
>TRBV25-1|TRBJ1-5|-|-
TGTGCCAGCAGTGAATTCAGCGACGGGGAAAATCAGCCCCAGCATTTT
CASSEFSDGENQPQHF